Listed here are 7 T cell receptor beta chains from one sample, sequenced in a study of blood T cells in healthy people across ages. Together with a sample-barcoded 5' primer, a J-beta primer mix was included in a second PCR lasting 7 to 11 cycles. TCRdb used MiXCR to reprocess the 5' RACE reads, holding one entry per CDR3 protein. Here the sample spans approximately 820,000 distinct CDR3 sequences, 40% to 50% being singletons. The sequencing sample was made of blood. These receptors were obtained from a man aged 55 to 70 in good health.

The chain couples TRBV7-2 to TRBJ2-3, with 10 bases that match TRBD1. CDR3 length: 16 amino acids. Looked up from germline, CDR1 is SGHTA and CDR2 is FQGNSA. J gave up 1 base and V 0 bases, and 1 base lay outside the gene matches. The CDR3 DNA is TGTGCCAGCAGCTTAGCCGGGACAGGGGGCACAGATACGCAGTATTTT. This translates into CASSLAGTGGTDTQYF.

The J gene is TRBJ2-5, the V gene TRBV12-3 or TRBV12-4; TRBD2 is a possible D gene (7 bases). Trimming pared 0 bases from V and 11 bases from J, leaving 19 bases between. The CDR3 spans 15 residues. This chain's CDR3 is CASSLARGGGNEQYF. The CDR3 DNA reads as TGTGCCAGCAGTTTAGCGCGGGGCGGGGGCAATGAGCAGTACTTC.

This clonotype was counted between two and nine times. The chain uses TRBV13 and TRBJ2-7; D is unresolved. Germline values: CDR1 PRHDT, CDR2 FYEKMQ (reference sequence). With 0 bases removed from V and 0 bases from J, the gap between germline ends came to 9 bases. The CDR3 is 15 amino acids. The chain's CDR3 is CASSLGGSTSYEQYF. In DNA form, the CDR3 reads TGTGCCAGCAGCTTAGGGGGGTCCACCTCCTACGAGCAGTACTTC.

About this clonotype: One end of the junction is discordant with germline, which a read error may explain. The chain joins TRBV7-9 to TRBJ1-4, with no clear D. The CDR3 has 11 amino acids. Germline assignment: CDR1 SEHNR and CDR2 FQNEAQ (reference sequence). In DNA form, the CDR3 reads TGTGCCACGCAGGCTAATAAAAAACTGTTTTTT. Translation gives CATQANKKLFF.

The table lists this clonotype with a few counts. The rearrangement uses TRBV5-6 and TRBJ1-2; 9 bases map to TRBD1. V lost 3 bases and J lost 8; bases outside the gene matches: 11. This CDR3 contains 15 residues. Per germline, CDR1 SGHDT and CDR2 YYEEEE. The CDR3 DNA reads as TGTGCCAGCAGCTGGGAGGGGACAGGGATTCAGGGCTACACCTTC. Protein: CASSWEGTGIQGYTF.

A note on this clonotype: It may be a read error: a sequence one base away is much more abundant. The chain recombines TRBV21-1 with TRBJ1-2; the D call TRBD1 from the table was never checked on the DNA. TRBV21-1 is a pseudogene. The length of the CDR3 is 17 residues. The CDR3 loop is CTSSKVLMRGAGYGYTF. CDR3 bases: TGTACCAGCAGCAAAGTCCTGATGAGGGGTGCGGGCTATGGCTACACCTTC.

This clonotype has just one count. The chain couples TRBV20-1 to TRBJ2-2, with a possible D match to TRBD2 (6 bases). This CDR3 has 12 residues. V lost 6 bases and J 7 bases, leaving 12 bases between the germline ends. The germline V gene encodes CDR1 DFQATT and CDR2 SNEGSKA (reference sequence). As DNA, the CDR3 is TGCAGTGCCGGGGGTGGGGTCGGGGAGCTGTTTTTT. Protein product: CSAGGGVGELFF.